Below, 20 T cell receptor beta chains from the same sample are listed, as sequenced in a study of T cells in Graves' hyperthyroidism and ophthalmopathy. TCR beta CDR3 sequences were amplified from RNA transcripts. An initial round of RT-PCR targeting the TCR CDR3 relied on the HTBI primer set. Each CDR3 protein gets one entry after TCRdb re-called the multiplex PCR reads with MiXCR. The sample yields nearly 750,000 distinct CDR3 sequences, roughly a third seen once. The specimen was blood. The source of these receptors is a woman aged 40 to 50 with Graves' hyperthyroidism.

The table lists this clonotype with many counts. The V and J genes are TRBV24-1 and TRBJ2-5; TRBD2 matches 9 bases. The V gene's germline CDR1 is KGHDR and CDR2 SFDVKD. V lost 7 bases, J lost 1 base, and 6 bases stayed unmatched. This CDR3 has 15 amino acids. The CDR3 DNA reads TGTGCCACCAGCGCGGGACTAGCTCTCCAAGAGACCCAGTACTTC. Amino acids: CATSAGLALQETQYF.

This clonotype appeared a few times. The rearrangement uses TRBV12-3 or TRBV12-4 and TRBJ1-4; D may be TRBD1 (5 bases). This CDR3 contains 15 residues. Deletions cut 6 bases from V and 8 bases from J, with 19 bases between. CDR3 nucleotide sequence: TGTGCCAGCAGCCCCGGCGCGGGGCCAGGGGAAAAACTGTTTTTT. It is translated as CASSPGAGPGEKLFF.

This clonotype was recorded a few times. V usage is TRBV6-5 and J usage is TRBJ2-5, with 9 nucleotides matching TRBD2. V lost 4 bases and J lost 1; bases outside the gene matches: 13. CDR1 MNHEY and CDR2 SVGAGI come from the germline V gene. The CDR3 totals 18 residues. CDR3 protein: CASSSTLGGGAAQETQYF. The DNA of the CDR3 is TGTGCCAGCAGTTCCACACTTGGCGGGGGGGCTGCCCAAGAGACCCAGTACTTC.

This clonotype has just a few counts. The rearrangement uses TRBV6-2 or TRBV6-3 and TRBJ1-1; possibly TRBD1 for D (5 bases). CDR3 length: 13 amino acids. Germline loops: CDR1 MNHEY, CDR2 SVGEGT. Trimming took off 4 bases at V and 6 bases at J, with 12 bases between the two ends. CDR3 region: CASSWGPGAEAFF. Written as DNA, the CDR3 is TGTGCCAGCAGTTGGGGCCCTGGGGCTGAAGCTTTCTTT.

V usage is TRBV24-1 and J usage is TRBJ1-5; D not resolved. The CDR3 extends over 13 amino acids. V lost 3 bases and J lost 3, with 5 bases in between. Germline loops: CDR1 KGHDR, CDR2 SFDVKD. CDR3 sequence: CATSDVDNQPQHF. The CDR3 bases are TGTGCCACCAGTGATGTGGACAATCAGCCCCAGCATTTT.

The rearrangement joins TRBV7-9 to TRBJ2-2; D is unresolved. There are 13 residues in the CDR3. CDR1 is SEHNR and CDR2 is FQNEAQ in the germline V gene (reference sequence). Trimming took 1 base from V and 7 from J, leaving 7 bases between them. The CDR3 DNA is TGTGCCAGCAGCTTAGGAGGTCTCGGGGAGCTGTTTTTT. It is translated as CASSLGGLGELFF.

The sample holds many counts of this clonotype. The J gene is TRBJ1-5, the V gene TRBV7-8, with 8 bases lining up with TRBD1. Trimming took 1 base from V and 3 from J; bases not matched to a gene: 5. From germline, CDR1 is SGHVS and CDR2 FQNEAQ. The CDR3 is 16 residues long. CDR3 in amino acids: CASSLGTGLNNQPQHF. The CDR3 region has the DNA TGTGCCAGCAGCTTAGGGACAGGGTTGAACAATCAGCCCCAGCATTTT.

The V gene is TRBV9, the J gene TRBJ2-5, with 11 positions matching TRBD2. Looked up from germline, CDR1 is SGDLS and CDR2 is YYNGEE. This CDR3 is built from 13 residues. Germline trimming cut 4 bases from V and 7 bases from J; bases unmatched to any gene: 3. CDR3 sequence (DNA): TGTGCCAGCAGCCTTCTAGCGGGAGGGACCCAGTACTTC. Protein sequence: CASSLLAGGTQYF.

In this sample, this clonotype turned up a few times. The V gene is TRBV12-3 or TRBV12-4, the J gene TRBJ2-7; D call uncertain. This CDR3 has 12 amino acids. The germline V and J ends were trimmed by 7 bases and 6 bases, with 13 bases remaining between them. CDR3 loop: CASTHFSGEQYF. CDR3 DNA: TGTGCCAGCACCCATTTTAGTGGCGAGCAGTACTTC.

This chain links TRBV29-1 with TRBJ1-3; D not resolved. This CDR3 region has 14 residues. CDR1 is SQVTM and CDR2 is ANQGSEA in the germline V gene. The V end lost 6 bases, the J end lost 1 base, and 13 bases lay between the germline ends. In nucleotides, the CDR3 is TGCAGCGTCCTTGAGACGGGGTCTGGAAACACCATATATTTT. Its translation is CSVLETGSGNTIYF. Filled out from reference TRBV29-1 and TRBJ1-3, the complete variable domain reads SAVISQKPSRDICQRGTSLTIQCQVDSQVTMMFWYRQQPGQSLTLIATANQGSEATYESGFVIDKFPISRPNLTFSTLTVSNMSPEDSSIYLCSVLETGSGNTIYFGEGSWLTVV.

The sample holds a few counts of this clonotype. The chain has TRBV20-1 and TRBJ1-2; D is perhaps TRBD1 (6 bases). V lost 3 bases and J lost 7, with 18 bases in between. The CDR3 loop spans 14 amino acids. Germline V gene sequence: CDR1 DFQATT, CDR2 SNEGSKA (reference sequence). CDR3 sequence reads: CSASRGREFIGYTF. The CDR3 DNA reads TGCAGTGCTAGTCGGGGGCGCGAGTTCATTGGCTACACCTTC.

This rearrangement joins TRBV4-3 to TRBJ1-4, with D uncertain. CDR3 length equals 15 residues. The germline gives CDR1 LGHNA, CDR2 YSLEER. V was clipped by 5 bases and J by 0 bases, with 10 bases between them. CDR3 coding DNA: TGCGCCAGCAGCAACCCTTCTTCAACTAATGAAAAACTGTTTTTT. Its translation: CASSNPSSTNEKLFF.

This clonotype was found many times. V and J are TRBV4-1 and TRBJ2-7; D is unclear. Trimming took 1 base from V and 2 from J, leaving 15 bases between them. CDR1 is MGHRA and CDR2 is YSYEKL in the germline V gene. The CDR3 extends over 16 amino acids. This chain's CDR3 is CASSQASLTPTYEQYF. CDR3 sequence (DNA): TGCGCCAGCAGCCAAGCGTCATTGACCCCGACCTACGAGCAGTACTTC.

Here the CDR3 reads CSARDTSEPTYEQYF. CDR3 bases: TGCAGTGCTAGAGATACGAGTGAACCTACCTACGAGCAGTACTTC. This rearrangement joins TRBV20-1 to TRBJ2-7; D ambiguous. V lost 0 bases and J lost 2, with 14 bases in between. Germline CDR1 DFQATT, CDR2 SNEGSKA (reference sequence). The CDR3 spans 15 residues.

The chain combines TRBV6-5 with TRBJ2-7; TRBD1 matches 10 bases. The CDR3 length is 16 residues. The junction had 9 bases not matched to a gene; V was cut back by 6 bases and J by 1 base. In germline, CDR1 is MNHEY, CDR2 SVGAGI. CDR3 in DNA: TGTGCCAGCAGCCGATCCGGACAGGGGGGTTCCTACGAGCAGTACTTC. Its translation: CASSRSGQGGSYEQYF.

As regards this clonotype: This may stem from a read error, because a much larger clone lies one nucleotide away. The rearrangement uses TRBV24-1 and TRBJ2-5; TRBD2 is a possible D gene (5 bases). Germline CDR1 and CDR2: KGHDR and SFDVKD. The CDR3 extends over 13 amino acids. Written as DNA, the CDR3 is TGTGCCACCAGTGTTGTTACCTGGGAGACCCGGTACTTC. It specifies CATSVVTWETRYF.

CDR3 amino acids: CASSQDRQWGANVLTF. The CDR3 DNA reads as TGCGCCAGCAGCCAAGATCGGCAGTGGGGGGCCAACGTCCTGACTTTC. The J gene is TRBJ2-6, the V gene TRBV4-3; D gene uncertain. The CDR3 has 16 amino acids. V was shortened by 0 bases and J by 4 bases, with 10 bases between the two germline ends. The V gene's germline CDR1 is LGHNA and CDR2 YSLEER.

This clonotype was seen many times. The chain combines TRBV24-1 with TRBJ1-5; D is ambiguous. V lost 1 base and J lost 6, with 9 bases in between. Germline values: CDR1 KGHDR, CDR2 SFDVKD. The CDR3 runs 14 residues. The CDR3 DNA reads TGTGCCACCAGTGATTTCCCGGAGGGTCAGCCCCAGCATTTT. Translating gives CATSDFPEGQPQHF.

This clonotype was picked up many times. This rearrangement joins TRBV15 to TRBJ2-6; TRBD2 aligns across 10 bases. This CDR3 has 20 amino acids. Per germline, CDR1 LNHNV and CDR2 YYDKDF (reference sequence). V was clipped by 3 bases and J by 2 bases; unmatched bases: 13. The CDR3 DNA sequence: TGTGCCACCAGCAGGCAAGGACTAGCGGCCTGGGTTGCTGGGGCCAACGTCCTGACTTTC. It encodes CATSRQGLAAWVAGANVLTF.

There are many counts of this clonotype. The gene calls are TRBV6-6 and TRBJ1-1; D is undetermined. CDR3 length: 14 residues. V lost 6 bases and J 0 bases, leaving 11 bases between the germline ends. CDR1 is MNHNY, CDR2 SVGAGI, per germline (reference sequence). The CDR3 reads CASRADYMNTEAFF. For the CDR3, the DNA is TGTGCCAGCAGAGCAGATTATATGAACACTGAAGCTTTCTTT.